This entry describes one T cell receptor beta chain. The data derive from a study of blood T cell repertoires in COVID-19. Overall study: Acute and convalescent COVID-19 specimens originated in the United States, Italy and Spain.

The CDR3 is made up of 12 amino acids. Trimming pared 6 bases from V and 10 bases from J, leaving 10 bases between. The table came from immunoSEQ multiplex PCR; TCRdb's copy has only in-frame clones and leaves some out. This table has about 200,000 clones, just over 85% appearing once. The chain has TRBV12-3 or TRBV12-4 and TRBJ1-6; D unclear. The source material was peripheral blood. The clonotype comes from a man in his fifties with acute or convalescent COVID-19. CDR3 sequence reads: CASSPPGSPLHF. In nucleotides, the CDR3 is TGTGCCAGCAGCCCACCCGGGTCACCCCTCCACTTT.